This T cell receptor beta chain is from a study of STAT5B mutations in CD4+ large granular lymphocyte leukemia. Looked up from germline, CDR1 is MNHEY and CDR2 is SMNVEV (reference sequence). Trimming left V 5 bases short and J 3 bases short, with 10 bases between. The CDR3 covers 13 residues. Profiling relied on immunoSEQ multiplex PCR, and the TCRdb table lists in-frame clones only, not all of them. The sample has roughly 40,000 clones, around 81% seen once. The receptor was derived from a human donor in good health. Sequencing was carried out using CD4+ T cells from blood buffy coats. The gene calls are TRBV27 and TRBJ1-1; a possible D gene is TRBD1 (5 bases). CDR3 in amino acids: CASSRLGDTEAFF. CDR3 coding DNA: TGTGCCAGCAGTAGATTAGGGGACACTGAAGCTTTCTTT.